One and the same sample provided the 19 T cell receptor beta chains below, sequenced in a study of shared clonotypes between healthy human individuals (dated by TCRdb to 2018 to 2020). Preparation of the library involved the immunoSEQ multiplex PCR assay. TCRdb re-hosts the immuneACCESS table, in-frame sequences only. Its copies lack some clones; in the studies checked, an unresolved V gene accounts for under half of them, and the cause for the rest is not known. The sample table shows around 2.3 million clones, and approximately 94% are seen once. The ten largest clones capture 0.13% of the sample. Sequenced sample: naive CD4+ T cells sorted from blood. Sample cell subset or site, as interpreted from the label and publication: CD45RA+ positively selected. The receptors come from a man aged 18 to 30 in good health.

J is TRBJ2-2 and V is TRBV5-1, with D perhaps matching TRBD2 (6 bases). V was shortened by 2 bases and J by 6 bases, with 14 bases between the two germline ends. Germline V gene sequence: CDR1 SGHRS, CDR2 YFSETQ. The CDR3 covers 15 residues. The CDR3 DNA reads TGCGCCAGCAGCTTAAGTGTCTGGGGGGCCGGGGAGCTGTTTTTT. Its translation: CASSLSVWGAGELFF.

The CDR3 DNA is TGTGCCAGCTCACTGGGGCCCGTCGAACAGCCCCAGCATTTT. This encodes CASSLGPVEQPQHF. V usage is TRBV18 and J usage is TRBJ1-5; a possible D gene is TRBD1 (5 bases). Germline V gives CDR1 KGHSH, CDR2 LQKENI. V was pared by 4 bases and J by 7 bases, with 14 bases between. This CDR3 contains 14 residues.

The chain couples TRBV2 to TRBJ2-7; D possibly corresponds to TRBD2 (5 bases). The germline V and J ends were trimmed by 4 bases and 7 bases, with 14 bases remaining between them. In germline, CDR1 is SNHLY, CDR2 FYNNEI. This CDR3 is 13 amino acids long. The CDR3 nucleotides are TGTGCCAGCAGTGTAACTAGATCGGGAGAGCAGTACTTC. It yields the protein CASSVTRSGEQYF.

The CDR3 coding sequence is TGTGCCAGCAGTAAGATAACAAGCTATAATTCACCCCTCCACTTT. It specifies CASSKITSYNSPLHF. The V call is TRBV27, the J call TRBJ1-6; no clear D. The germline CDR1 and CDR2 sequences are MNHEY and SMNVEV (reference sequence). The CDR3 spans 15 residues. The V end lost 5 bases, the J end lost 3 bases, and 11 bases lay between the germline ends.

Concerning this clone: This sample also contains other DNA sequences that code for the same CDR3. This CDR3 is CASSLARGTGELFF. For the CDR3, the DNA is TGTGCCAGCAGCTTAGCTAGAGGAACCGGGGAGCTGTTTTTT. The V call is TRBV7-6, the J call TRBJ2-2; no clear D gene. V dropped 0 bases and J dropped 5 bases, with 7 bases sitting between them. The germline gives CDR1 SGHVS, CDR2 FNYEAQ. CDR3 length equals 14 residues.

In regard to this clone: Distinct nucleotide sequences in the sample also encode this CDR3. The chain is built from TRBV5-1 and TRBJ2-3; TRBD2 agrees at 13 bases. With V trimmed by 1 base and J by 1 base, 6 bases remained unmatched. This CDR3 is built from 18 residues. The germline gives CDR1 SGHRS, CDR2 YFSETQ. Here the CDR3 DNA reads TGCGCCAGCAGCTTGACTAGCGGGAGGGCCCTCGGCACAGATACGCAGTATTTT. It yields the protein CASSLTSGRALGTDTQYF. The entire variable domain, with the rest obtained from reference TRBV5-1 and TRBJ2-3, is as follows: KAGVTQTPRYLIKTRGQQVTLSCSPISGHRSVSWYQQTPGQGLQFLFEYFSETQRNKGNFPGRFSGRQFSNSRSEMNVSTLELGDSALYLCASSLTSGRALGTDTQYFGPGTRLTVL.

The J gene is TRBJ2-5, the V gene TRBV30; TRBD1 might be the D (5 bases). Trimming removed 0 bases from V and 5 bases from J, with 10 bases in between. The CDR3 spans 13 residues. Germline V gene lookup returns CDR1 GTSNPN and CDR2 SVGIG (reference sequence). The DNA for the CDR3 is TGTGCCTGGAGTGTAAATAGGGGTGAGACCCAGTACTTC. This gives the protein CAWSVNRGETQYF.

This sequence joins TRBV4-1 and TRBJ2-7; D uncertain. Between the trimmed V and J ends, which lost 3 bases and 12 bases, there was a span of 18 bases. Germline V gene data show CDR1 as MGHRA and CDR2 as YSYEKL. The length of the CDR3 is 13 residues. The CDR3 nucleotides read TGCGCCAGCAGCCAGGTTGCGGCCGCAAGGCGGTACTTC. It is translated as CASSQVAAARRYF.

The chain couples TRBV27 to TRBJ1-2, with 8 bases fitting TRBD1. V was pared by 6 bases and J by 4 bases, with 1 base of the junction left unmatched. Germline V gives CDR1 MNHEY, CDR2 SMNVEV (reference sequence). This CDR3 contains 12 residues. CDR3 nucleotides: TGTGCCAGCAGCGGACAGGGCTATGGCTACACCTTC. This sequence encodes CASSGQGYGYTF.

Written as DNA, the CDR3 is TGTGCCAGCAGCCCTGACAGGGGTTGGGTCTACGAGCAGTACTTC. It codes for CASSPDRGWVYEQYF. This sequence joins TRBV7-9 and TRBJ2-7, with 8 bases matching TRBD1. V trimming: 5 bases; J trimming: 3 bases; junction bases outside the gene matches: 9. This CDR3 has 15 residues. The germline V gene encodes CDR1 SEHNR and CDR2 FQNEAQ (reference sequence). The full variable domain, rest sourced from reference TRBV7-9 and TRBJ2-7, is DTGVSQNPRHKITKRGQNVTFRCDPISEHNRLYWYRQTLGQGPEFLTYFQNEAQLEKSRLLSDRFSAERPKGSFSTLEIQRTEQGDSAMYLCASSPDRGWVYEQYFGPGTRLTVT.

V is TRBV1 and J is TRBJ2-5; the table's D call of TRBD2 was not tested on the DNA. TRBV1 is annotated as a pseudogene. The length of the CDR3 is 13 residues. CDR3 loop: CTSMRGNQETQYF. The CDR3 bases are TGCACCAGCATGCGGGGGAACCAAGAGACCCAGTACTTC.

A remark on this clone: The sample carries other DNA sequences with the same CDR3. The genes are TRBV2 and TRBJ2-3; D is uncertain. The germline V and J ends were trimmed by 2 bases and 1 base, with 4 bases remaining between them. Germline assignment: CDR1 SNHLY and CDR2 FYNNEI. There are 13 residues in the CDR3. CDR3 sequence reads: CASSERGTDTQYF. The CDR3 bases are TGTGCCAGCAGTGAACGGGGCACAGATACGCAGTATTTT.

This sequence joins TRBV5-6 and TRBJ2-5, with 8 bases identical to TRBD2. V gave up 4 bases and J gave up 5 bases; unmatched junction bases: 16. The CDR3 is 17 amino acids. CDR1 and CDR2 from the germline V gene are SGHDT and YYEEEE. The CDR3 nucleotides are TGTGCCAGCAGCCGGGGGGGCCTCAGGGGCGCGAAGGAGACCCAGTACTTC. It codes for CASSRGGLRGAKETQYF. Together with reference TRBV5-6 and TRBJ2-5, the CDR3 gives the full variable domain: DAGVTQSPTHLIKTRGQQVTLRCSPKSGHDTVSWYQQALGQGPQFIFQYYEEEERQRGNFPDRFSGHQFPNYSSELNVNALLLGDSALYLCASSRGGLRGAKETQYFGPGTRLLVL.

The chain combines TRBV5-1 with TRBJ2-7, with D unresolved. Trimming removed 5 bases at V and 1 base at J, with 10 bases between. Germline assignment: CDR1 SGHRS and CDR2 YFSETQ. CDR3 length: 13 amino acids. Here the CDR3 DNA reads TGCGCCAGCAGGCCGGACGGGTCCTACGAGCAGTACTTC. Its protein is CASRPDGSYEQYF.

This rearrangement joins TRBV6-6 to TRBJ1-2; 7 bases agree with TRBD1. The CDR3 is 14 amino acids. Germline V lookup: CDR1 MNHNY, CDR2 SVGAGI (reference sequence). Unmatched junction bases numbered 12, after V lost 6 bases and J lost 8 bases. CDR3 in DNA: TGTGCCAGCAGGTCCCGACAGGGAAACAACGGCTACACCTTC. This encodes CASRSRQGNNGYTF.

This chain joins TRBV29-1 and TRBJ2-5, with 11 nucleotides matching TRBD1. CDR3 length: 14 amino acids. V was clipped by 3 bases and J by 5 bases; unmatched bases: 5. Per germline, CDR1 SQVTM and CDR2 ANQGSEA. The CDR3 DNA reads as TGCAGCGTTGATGTTGGGACAGGGGGTGAGACCCAGTACTTC. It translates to CSVDVGTGGETQYF. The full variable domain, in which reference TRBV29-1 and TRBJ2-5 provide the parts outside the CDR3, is SAVISQKPSRDICQRGTSLTIQCQVDSQVTMMFWYRQQPGQSLTLIATANQGSEATYESGFVIDKFPISRPNLTFSTLTVSNMSPEDSSIYLCSVDVGTGGETQYFGPGTRLLVL.

The CDR3 coding sequence is TGTGCCAGCAGCTTACTAGGTTTAAGCTCCTACGAGCAGTACTTC. Translation gives CASSLLGLSSYEQYF. The V and J genes are TRBV5-4 and TRBJ2-7, with TRBD2 as a possible D gene (5 bases). This CDR3 has 15 amino acids. Germline-derived CDR1 and CDR2 are SGHNT and YYREEE (reference sequence). The V end was cut by 2 bases, the J end by 0 bases, with 12 bases between.

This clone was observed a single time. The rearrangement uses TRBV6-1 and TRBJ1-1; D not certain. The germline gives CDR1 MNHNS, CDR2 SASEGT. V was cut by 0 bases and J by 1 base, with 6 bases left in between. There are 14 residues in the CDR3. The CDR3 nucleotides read TGTGCCAGCAGTGAAGCGGGGAAGAACACTGAAGCTTTCTTT. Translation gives CASSEAGKNTEAFF.

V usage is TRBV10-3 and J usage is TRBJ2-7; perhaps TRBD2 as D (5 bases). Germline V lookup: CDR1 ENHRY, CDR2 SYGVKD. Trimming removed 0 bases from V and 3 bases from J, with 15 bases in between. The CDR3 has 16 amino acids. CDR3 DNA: TGTGCCATCAGTGAGTCGGAAAAGGGAGCCCTCTACGAGCAGTACTTC. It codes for CAISESEKGALYEQYF.